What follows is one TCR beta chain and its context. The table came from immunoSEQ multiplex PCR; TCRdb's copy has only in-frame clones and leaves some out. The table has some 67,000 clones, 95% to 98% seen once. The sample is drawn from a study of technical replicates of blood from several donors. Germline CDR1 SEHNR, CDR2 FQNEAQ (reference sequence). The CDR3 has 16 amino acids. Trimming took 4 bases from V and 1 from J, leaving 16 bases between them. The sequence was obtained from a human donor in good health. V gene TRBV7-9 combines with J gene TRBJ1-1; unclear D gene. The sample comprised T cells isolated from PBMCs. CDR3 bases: TGTGCCAGCAGCTCTATAATTAGCTCGGGGAACACTGAAGCTTTCTTT. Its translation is CASSSIISSGNTEAFF.